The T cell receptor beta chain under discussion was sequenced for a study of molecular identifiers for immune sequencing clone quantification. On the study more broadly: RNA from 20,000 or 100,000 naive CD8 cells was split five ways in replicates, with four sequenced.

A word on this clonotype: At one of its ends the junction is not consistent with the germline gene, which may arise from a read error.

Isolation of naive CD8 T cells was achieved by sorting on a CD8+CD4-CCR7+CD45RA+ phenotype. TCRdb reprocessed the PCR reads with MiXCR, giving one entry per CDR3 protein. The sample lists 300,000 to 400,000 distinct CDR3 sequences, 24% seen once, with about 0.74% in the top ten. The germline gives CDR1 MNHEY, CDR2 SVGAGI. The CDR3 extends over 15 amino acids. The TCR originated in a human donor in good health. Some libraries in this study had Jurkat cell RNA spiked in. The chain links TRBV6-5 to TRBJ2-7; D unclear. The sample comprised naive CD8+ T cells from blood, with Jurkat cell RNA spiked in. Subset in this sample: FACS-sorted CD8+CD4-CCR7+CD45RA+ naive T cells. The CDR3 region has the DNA TGTGCCAGCAGTTACCGGAGCTCGACATCCTACGAGCAGAACTTC. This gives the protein CASSYRSSTSYEQNF.